This TCR beta chain was observed in a study of blood T cell repertoires in COVID-19. V shed 0 bases and J 0 bases; nucleotides not matched to a gene: 9. Germline-derived CDR1 and CDR2 are GTSNPN and SVGIG (reference sequence). The CDR3 is 17 amino acids. Study members were between about 18 and 95 years old and lived in 20 to 30 US regions. Each recovered donor of Cohort 3 presented with two negative PCRs, clearance, or symptom resolution. In the study's own analysis: Estimation of nucleated cell counts relied on the amplification of reference gene primers. Sequencing used immunoSEQ multiplex PCR; TCRdb keeps in-frame clones, though not all of them. V, J and clone size were drawn from that table, and D and trimming were deduced from the DNA. The sample includes roughly 330,000 clones, around 90% of them seen just once.

The TCR was taken from a man aged 25-45 years who had recovered from COVID-19. Sequenced input: PBMCs or T cells enriched from blood (not recorded which). The chain carries TRBV30 and TRBJ1-2; 8 nucleotides match TRBD1. CDR3 DNA: TGTGCCTGGAGTGTGTTCGCAGGGGGCACTCCTAACTATGGCTACACCTTC. This sequence encodes CAWSVFAGGTPNYGYTF.